This entry describes one TCR beta chain. Antigen: not known. This entry belongs to a study of human T cells and chemical hapten exposure. Study-level information: 2% DPC applied to an approximately 2 cm by approximately 2 cm arm area sensitized donors. Study-wide points: Expanded TCRs clustered into significantly more large CDR3 similarity groups than controls, the analysis revealed. Patch test score rose with PT1 expanded TCRs, significant at 8, 16, 32, not 4.

The library tagged individual cDNA molecules with unique molecular identifiers. TCRdb itself ran the RACE reads through MiXCR, one entry per CDR3 protein. Seen here are 70,000 or so distinct CDR3 sequences, approximately 12% observed once, and the top ten hold approximately 1.4%. Time point in this sample: patch test 3, about 24 weeks after DPC sensitization. Documented treatment: therapeutic diphenylcyclopropenone sensitization with weekly scalp DPC. V dropped 5 bases and J dropped 2; count of bases not matched to a gene: 5. In germline, CDR1 is SQVTM, CDR2 ANQGSEA. This CDR3 comprises 13 residues. V and J are TRBV29-1 and TRBJ2-7; 8 nucleotides align to TRBD2. Sequencing was performed on whole blood, taken in connection with sensitization to the hapten diphenylcyclopropenone (DPC). The receptor comes from a woman between 50 and 59 years old with alopecia areata. Some clones in this sample may be carry-over from other donors' samples. DNA for the CDR3: TGCAGCGTTACGGGGGGGATCCCCTACGAGCAGTACTTC. Translating it yields CSVTGGIPYEQYF.